This T cell receptor (beta chain) appears in the sequencing data of a study of vaccination and CD4 T cells after COVID-19. About the study: Median time from COVID diagnosis to post-COVID sampling was 101 days (35 to 161).

Sequence data for DNA of cultured CD4+ T cells were generated by the Oncomine TCR Beta short-read assay. Scientists extracted genomic DNA from CD4+ T cells grown in culture. TCRdb re-called the PCR reads through MiXCR, storing one row per CDR3 protein. The sample yields about 8,300 distinct CDR3 sequences, roughly 72% seen once. V was clipped by 4 bases and J by 5 bases, with 17 bases between them. Germline values: CDR1 SGHVS, CDR2 FQNEAQ. The CDR3 consists of 15 residues. Treatment in this sample: roughly 10-day PBMC culture with coronavirus spike peptide pools or control peptides (ViraFEST assay). Concerning this clonotype: Antigen: not known.

The TCR sequence derives from a human donor who had recovered from COVID-19. Material: CD4+ T cells from blood, cultured in vitro. The chain is built from TRBV7-8 and TRBJ1-1; the D is unclear. The CDR3 protein is CASSSLGLGSTEAFF. In DNA, the CDR3 is TGTGCCAGCAGCTCACTAGGACTGGGTTCTACTGAAGCTTTCTTT.